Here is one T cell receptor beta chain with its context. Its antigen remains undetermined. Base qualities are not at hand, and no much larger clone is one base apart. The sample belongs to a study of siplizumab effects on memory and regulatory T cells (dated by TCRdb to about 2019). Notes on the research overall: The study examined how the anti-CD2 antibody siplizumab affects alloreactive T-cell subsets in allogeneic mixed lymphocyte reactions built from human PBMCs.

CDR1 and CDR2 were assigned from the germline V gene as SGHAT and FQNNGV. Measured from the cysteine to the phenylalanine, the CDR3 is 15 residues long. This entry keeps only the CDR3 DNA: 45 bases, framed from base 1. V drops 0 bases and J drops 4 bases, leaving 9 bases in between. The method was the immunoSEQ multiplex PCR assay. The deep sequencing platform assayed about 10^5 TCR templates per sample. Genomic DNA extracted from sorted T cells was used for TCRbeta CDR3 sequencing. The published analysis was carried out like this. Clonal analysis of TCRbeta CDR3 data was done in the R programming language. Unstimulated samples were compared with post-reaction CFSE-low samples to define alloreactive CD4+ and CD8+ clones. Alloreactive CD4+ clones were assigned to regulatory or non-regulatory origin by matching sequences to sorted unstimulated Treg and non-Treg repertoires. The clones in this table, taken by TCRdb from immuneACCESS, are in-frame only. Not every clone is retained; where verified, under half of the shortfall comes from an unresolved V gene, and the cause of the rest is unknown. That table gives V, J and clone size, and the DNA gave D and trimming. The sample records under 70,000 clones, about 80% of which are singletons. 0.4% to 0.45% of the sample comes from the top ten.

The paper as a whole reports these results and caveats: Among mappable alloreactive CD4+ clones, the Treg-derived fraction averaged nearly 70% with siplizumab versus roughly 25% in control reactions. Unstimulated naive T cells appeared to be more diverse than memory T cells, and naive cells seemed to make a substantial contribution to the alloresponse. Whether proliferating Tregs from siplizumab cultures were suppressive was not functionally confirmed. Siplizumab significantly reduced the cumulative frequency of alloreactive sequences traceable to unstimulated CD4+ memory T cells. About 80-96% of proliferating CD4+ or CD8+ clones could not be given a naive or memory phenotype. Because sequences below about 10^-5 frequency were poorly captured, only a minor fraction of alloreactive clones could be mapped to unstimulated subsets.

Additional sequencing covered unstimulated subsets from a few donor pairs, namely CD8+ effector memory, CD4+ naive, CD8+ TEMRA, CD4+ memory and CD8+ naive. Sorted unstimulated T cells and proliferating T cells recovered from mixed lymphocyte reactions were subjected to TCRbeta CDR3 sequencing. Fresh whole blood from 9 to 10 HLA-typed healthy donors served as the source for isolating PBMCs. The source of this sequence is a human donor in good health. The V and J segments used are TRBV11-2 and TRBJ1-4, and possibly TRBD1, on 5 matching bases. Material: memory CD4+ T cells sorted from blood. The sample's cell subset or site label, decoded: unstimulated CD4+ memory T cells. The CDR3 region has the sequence CASSLDAGRNEKLFF. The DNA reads TGTGCCAGCAGCTTAGATGCAGGGCGTAATGAAAAACTGTTTTTT.